This T cell receptor beta chain was identified in a study of identical twins. Regarding the study as a whole: Conclusions leaned on cross-sectional statistical analysis and did not track the same donors over time. Researchers reported weaker excess twin sharing in beta out-of-frame sequences.

On this clonotype itself: Its antigen is currently unknown.

TCRdb processed the 5' RACE reads anew with MiXCR; each CDR3 protein has one entry. Among roughly 750,000 distinct CDR3 sequences listed, 21% were seen once. Germline assignment: CDR1 SGHDN and CDR2 FVKESK. The CDR3 runs to 13 residues. The V end was cut by 2 bases, the J end by 7 bases, with 11 bases between. These data are also associated with another study on T cells expressing NK-cell markers. That study adds: HCMV specificity of expanded NKG2C+ T cell clones remained unclear.

The TCR originated in a young woman in good health. The V and J genes are TRBV14 and TRBJ1-2; D ambiguous. The sequenced sample consisted of PBMCs. As DNA, the CDR3 is TGTGCCAGCAGCCAAACCAAAAAGATTGGCTACACCTTC. Translating it yields CASSQTKKIGYTF.